Each of the 16 T cell receptor beta chains below was sequenced from the same sample in a study of CD8+CD57+ T cells in acquired aplastic anemia. Researchers used genomic DNA as the template to profile TCR beta VDJ and CDR3. TCRdb ran MiXCR on the reads and lists one entry per CDR3 protein. Of fewer than 70,000 distinct CDR3 sequences listed, under 65% are singletons. Sequenced material: sorted CD4+, CD8+, or CD8+CD57+ T cells (not recorded which) from PBMCs. The receptors were gathered from a human donor in good health, serving as a control.

This clonotype rates as medium-sized. The chain is built from TRBV10-3 and TRBJ2-7, with D unclear. V lost 8 bases, J lost 1 base, and 12 bases lay in between. This CDR3 is 13 amino acids long. CDR1 and CDR2 from the germline V gene are ENHRY and SYGVKD. The CDR3 loop reads CAIRASLSYEQYF. In DNA, the CDR3 is TGTGCCATCCGGGCTTCCCTATCCTACGAGCAGTACTTC.

This clonotype has just a few counts. The chain couples TRBV15 to TRBJ2-7; D possibly matches TRBD1 or TRBD2 (5 bases each). V was shortened by 1 base and J by 2 bases, with 15 bases between the two germline ends. Germline V gives CDR1 LNHNV, CDR2 YYDKDF (reference sequence). CDR3 length: 16 amino acids. CDR3 bases: TGTGCCACCAGCAGAGGAGGGGCGCAATCGGCCTACGAGCAGTACTTC. Amino acid sequence: CATSRGGAQSAYEQYF.

This chain connects TRBV7-9 to TRBJ2-5, with 7 bases aligning to TRBD2. The CDR3 loop spans 16 amino acids. V lost 1 base, J lost 5 bases, and 10 bases stayed unmatched. Germline-derived CDR1 and CDR2 are SEHNR and FQNEAQ (reference sequence). CDR3 DNA sequence: TGTGCCAGCAGCTTAGTTCCCCTAGCGGTCCGGGAGACCCAGTACTTC. Translating it yields CASSLVPLAVRETQYF.

This sequence joins TRBV11-2 and TRBJ1-6, with a weak D call TRBD1 (5 bases). From germline, CDR1 is SGHAT and CDR2 FQNNGV. The CDR3 is 15 amino acids. Trimming took off 4 bases at V and 7 bases at J, with 14 bases between the two ends. The CDR3 DNA is TGTGCCAGCAGCTCCGAGACAGCTTTCAATTCACCCCTCCACTTT. Translation: CASSSETAFNSPLHF. Complete variable domain (other parts from reference TRBV11-2 and TRBJ1-6): EAGVAQSPRYKIIEKRQSVAFWCNPISGHATLYWYQQILGQGPKLLIQFQNNGVVDDSQLPKDRFSAERLKGVDSTLKIQPAKLEDSAVYLCASSSETAFNSPLHFGNGTRLTVT.

This clonotype was found many times. V gene TRBV4-1 combines with J gene TRBJ2-5; D is uncertain. Germline values: CDR1 MGHRA, CDR2 YSYEKL. The V end was cut by 5 bases, the J end by 3 bases, with 4 bases between. This CDR3 has 11 residues. The DNA for the CDR3 is TGCGCCAGCAGCTTCAAAGAGACCCAGTACTTC. The encoded protein is CASSFKETQYF.

To note about this clonotype: A read error may be the cause here, since a much bigger clone is one base away. This sequence joins TRBV4-2 and TRBJ1-5; D remains unclear. CDR1 and CDR2 (germline): LGHNA, YNFKEQ. The CDR3 is 15 residues long. For the CDR3, the DNA is TGTGCCAGCAGCCAAGATGCCCAGAGCAATCGGCCCCAGCATTTT. It codes for CASSQDAQSNRPQHF.

This clonotype was seen ten or more times. This rearrangement joins TRBV27 to TRBJ1-1; D gene uncertain. The CDR3 covers 13 residues. Germline V lookup: CDR1 MNHEY, CDR2 SMNVEV (reference sequence). V lost 3 bases and J 6 bases, leaving 11 bases between the germline ends. This chain's CDR3 is CASSLEGGAEAFF. In DNA form, the CDR3 reads TGTGCCAGCAGTTTGGAGGGCGGCGCTGAAGCTTTCTTT.

The J gene is TRBJ2-7, the V gene TRBV2, with D perhaps TRBD2 (5 bases). Per germline, CDR1 SNHLY and CDR2 FYNNEI. There are 14 residues in the CDR3. The V end lost 6 bases, the J end lost 3 bases, and 15 bases lay between the germline ends. This CDR3 is CASRSLAQYYEQYF. DNA for the CDR3: TGTGCCAGCAGGTCGCTAGCCCAGTACTACGAGCAGTACTTC. The variable domain in full, with the rest retrieved from reference TRBV2 and TRBJ2-7, is EPEVTQTPSHQVTQMGQEVILRCVPISNHLYFYWYRQILGQKVEFLVSFYNNEISEKSEIFDDQFSVERPDGSNFTLKIRSTKLEDSAMYFCASRSLAQYYEQYFGPGTRLTVT.

V is TRBV2 and J is TRBJ1-2; 7 positions match TRBD1. Germline-derived CDR1 and CDR2 are SNHLY and FYNNEI. The CDR3 sequence is 13 residues long. Germline trimming cut 2 bases from V and 4 bases from J; bases unmatched to any gene: 1. In DNA form, the CDR3 reads TGTGCCAGCAGTGAAAGGGACAGCTATGGCTACACCTTC. Its protein product is CASSERDSYGYTF.

On this clonotype itself: One end of the junction varies from germline; a read error may be responsible. The chain joins TRBV11-2 to TRBJ2-1; 10 nucleotides match TRBD2. Germline loops: CDR1 SGHAT, CDR2 FQNNGV. CDR3 length: 17 residues. The CDR3 region has the DNA TGTGCCAGCAGCTCCCGGAGCGGGGGGGCCTACAAGGACCAGCTTACTTTC. It specifies CASSSRSGGAYKDQLTF.

With respect to this clonotype: One end of the junction is discordant with germline, which a read error may explain. V usage is TRBV6-2 or TRBV6-3 and J usage is TRBJ2-1; D is uncertain. This CDR3 spans 13 amino acids. Germline V gene sequence: CDR1 MNHEY, CDR2 SVGEGT. CDR3 residues: CASSGGRNNEQFF. The CDR3 coding sequence is TGTGCCAGCAGCGGTGGCCGAAACAACGAGCAGTTCTTC.

This clonotype is medium-sized within its sample. This chain uses TRBV2 with TRBJ2-3; the match to TRBD2 covers 8 bases. V was clipped by 7 bases and J by 4 bases; unmatched bases: 7. Germline V gene lookup returns CDR1 SNHLY and CDR2 FYNNEI. The CDR3 runs to 14 residues. In DNA, the CDR3 is TGTGCCAGCAAACCGGGACTAGGGGCAGATACGCAGTATTTT. It codes for CASKPGLGADTQYF.

This clonotype has a count of ten or more. V usage is TRBV25-1 and J usage is TRBJ1-1; 8 nucleotides line up with TRBD1. Germline CDR1 and CDR2: MGHDK and SYGVNS. The V gene end was trimmed by 4 bases and the J gene end by 10 bases; junction bases not matched to a gene: 11. The CDR3 is 14 amino acids. CDR3: CASSVTGGWVGAFF. For the CDR3, the DNA is TGTGCCAGCAGTGTAACAGGGGGATGGGTTGGAGCTTTCTTT.

V and J are TRBV15 and TRBJ2-7, with D possibly called TRBD1 or TRBD2 (5 bases each). Germline assignment: CDR1 LNHNV and CDR2 YYDKDF (reference sequence). This CDR3 contains 16 residues. With 0 bases removed from V and 2 bases from J, the gap between germline ends came to 14 bases. The CDR3 DNA is TGTGCCACCAGCAGAGATCGGGCAGGGACGGCCTACGAGCAGTACTTC. This encodes CATSRDRAGTAYEQYF. The variable domain in full, completed from reference TRBV15 and TRBJ2-7, reads DAMVIQNPRYQVTQFGKPVTLSCSQTLNHNVMYWYQQKSSQAPKLLFHYYDKDFNNEADTPDNFQSRRPNTSFCFLDIRSPGLGDTAMYLCATSRDRAGTAYEQYFGPGTRLTVT.

V usage is TRBV15 and J usage is TRBJ2-5, with D perhaps matching TRBD1 (5 bases). The V end lost 0 bases, the J end lost 4 bases, and 12 bases lay between the germline ends. The CDR3 has 15 residues. CDR1 and CDR2 from the germline V gene are LNHNV and YYDKDF (reference sequence). CDR3 coding DNA: TGTGCCACCAGCAGAGAACAGGAGAGTCGAGAGACCCAGTACTTC. Protein product: CATSREQESRETQYF.

The chain has TRBV20-1 and TRBJ2-3; 11 nucleotides line up with TRBD2. CDR1 DFQATT and CDR2 SNEGSKA come from the germline V gene (reference sequence). The junction had 11 bases not matched to a gene; V was cut back by 7 bases and J by 5 bases. The CDR3 has 15 amino acids. The CDR3 DNA is TGCAGTGTCTCCCCACTAGCGGGGGTGGTAGATACGCAGTATTTT. It yields the protein CSVSPLAGVVDTQYF.